The 25 T cell receptor beta chains listed next were all sequenced from one sample in a study of CD8 T cells in Susac syndrome. With random hexamers, reverse transcription was performed on about 0.45 to 1 ug of RNA. Each CDR3 protein gets one entry after TCRdb re-called the immunoSEQ multiplex PCR reads with MiXCR. The sample consists of around 140,000 distinct CDR3 sequences, roughly 80% of them appearing once. The specimen sequenced was CD8+ T cells from PBMCs. The source of these receptors is a human donor with multiple sclerosis.

The gene calls are TRBV9 and TRBJ2-1, with D maybe TRBD1 (6 bases). The germline V gene has CDR1 SGDLS and CDR2 YYNGEE. Trimming removed 2 bases at V and 4 bases at J, with 7 bases between. CDR3 length: 13 residues. CDR3 DNA: TGTGCCAGCAGCGTGGACAGATACAATGAGCAGTTCTTC. Translation gives CASSVDRYNEQFF.

The chain couples TRBV5-1 to TRBJ2-3; the D gene is possibly TRBD2 (5 bases). In germline, CDR1 is SGHRS, CDR2 YFSETQ. Trimming cost V 3 bases and J 0 bases, with 11 bases left between them. This CDR3 is built from 15 residues. The DNA of the CDR3 is TGCGCCAGCAGCTCTACCCCGGGAAGCACAGATACGCAGTATTTT. This codes for CASSSTPGSTDTQYF.

The chain joins TRBV2 to TRBJ1-3; the D is unclear. V was cut by 1 base and J by 0 bases, with 7 bases left in between. The V gene's germline CDR1 is SNHLY and CDR2 FYNNEI. The CDR3 length is 15 residues. The CDR3 here is CASSEDTFSGNTIYF. CDR3 nucleotides: TGTGCCAGCAGTGAAGACACTTTCTCTGGAAACACCATATATTTT.

The CDR3 sequence is CASSPLSGDYGYTF. The CDR3 DNA sequence: TGTGCCAGCAGTCCATTAAGTGGAGACTATGGCTACACCTTC. This rearrangement joins TRBV12-3 or TRBV12-4 to TRBJ1-2; D is uncertain. V lost 5 bases and J lost 3, with 13 bases in between. There are 14 residues in the CDR3.

This chain uses TRBV28 with TRBJ2-5; D not resolved. Germline lookup yields CDR1 MDHEN and CDR2 SYDVKM. V was trimmed by 4 bases and J by 9 bases, leaving 9 bases between them. The CDR3 has 11 amino acids. The CDR3 sequence is CASSSGYAQYF. The CDR3 DNA follows: TGTGCCAGCAGTTCCGGGTATGCCCAGTACTTC.

The J gene is TRBJ1-1, the V gene TRBV27; TRBD1 aligns across 9 bases. With 6 bases clipped from V and 11 bases from J, the junction kept 7 bases outside the gene matches. The length of the CDR3 is 12 residues. In germline, CDR1 is MNHEY, CDR2 SMNVEV (reference sequence). The CDR3 loop is CASSSRGQGAFF. CDR3 sequence (DNA): TGTGCCAGCAGCTCCCGCGGACAGGGGGCTTTCTTT.

The chain is built from TRBV30 and TRBJ2-2; 7 bases are a match to TRBD2. Germline CDR1 reads GTSNPN; CDR2 reads SVGIG (reference sequence). The CDR3 covers 13 residues. Trimming cost V 0 bases and J 6 bases; bases outside gene matches: 1. The CDR3 nucleotides are TGTGCCTGGAGTGTAGGGAGGGCCGGGGAGCTGTTTTTT. It encodes CAWSVGRAGELFF.

This clonotype occurred a few times. The rearrangement joins TRBV19 to TRBJ1-1; 7 nucleotides agree with TRBD1. Germline trimming cut 5 bases from V and 1 base from J; bases unmatched to any gene: 4. CDR3 size: 14 residues. Looked up from germline, CDR1 is LNHDA and CDR2 is SQIVND (reference sequence). CDR3 nucleotides: TGTGCCAGTAGTTGGACAGGCACGAACACTGAAGCTTTCTTT. Protein product: CASSWTGTNTEAFF.

V and J are TRBV6-1 and TRBJ1-1; TRBD1 might be the D (6 bases). The V and J ends lost 4 bases and 5 bases respectively, with 11 bases between them. The CDR3 spans 13 residues. The germline V gene encodes CDR1 MNHNS and CDR2 SASEGT. CDR3 bases: TGTGCCAGCAGTGTACAGGGAAGAACTGAAGCTTTCTTT. Translating it yields CASSVQGRTEAFF.

V is TRBV12-3 or TRBV12-4 and J is TRBJ2-7, with unresolved D. Trimming removed 6 bases at V and 3 bases at J, with 9 bases between. This CDR3 is built from 12 residues. Here the CDR3 reads CASSQRLYEQYF. The DNA of the CDR3 is TGTGCCAGCAGCCAAAGGCTCTACGAGCAGTACTTC.

There are a few counts of this clonotype. The V call is TRBV4-1, the J call TRBJ2-1; D gene unclear. Trimming cost V 3 bases and J 8 bases, with 8 bases left between them. CDR1 is MGHRA, CDR2 YSYEKL, per germline. The CDR3 is 12 residues long. CDR3 nucleotide sequence: TGCGCCAGCAGCCAGCTGACGGATGAGCAGTTCTTC. It encodes CASSQLTDEQFF.

V is TRBV6-1 and J is TRBJ1-5, with a possible D match to TRBD1 (5 bases). V lost 6 bases, J lost 0 bases, and 9 bases lay in between. Germline V gene sequence: CDR1 MNHNS, CDR2 SASEGT. This CDR3 contains 14 residues. DNA for the CDR3: TGTGCCAGCAGGGCGACAGTTAGCAATCAGCCCCAGCATTTT. Translating gives CASRATVSNQPQHF.

The CDR3 sequence: CASSVSGYSTDTQYF. In nucleotides, the CDR3 is TGTGCCAGCTCGGTAAGCGGGTATAGCACAGATACGCAGTATTTT. The gene calls are TRBV9 and TRBJ2-3; D possibly corresponds to TRBD2 (6 bases). V lost 7 bases, J lost 0 bases, and 15 bases lay in between. CDR1 SGDLS and CDR2 YYNGEE come from the germline V gene. This CDR3 contains 15 residues. Together with reference TRBV9 and TRBJ2-3, the CDR3 gives the full variable domain: DSGVTQTPKHLITATGQRVTLRCSPRSGDLSVYWYQQSLDQGLQFLIQYYNGEERAKGNILERFSAQQFPDLHSELNLSSLELGDSALYFCASSVSGYSTDTQYFGPGTRLTVL.

This clonotype was observed a single time. The CDR3 sequence is CASSAGPFSGELFF. The CDR3 nucleotides read TGCGCCAGCAGCGCCGGGCCCTTCTCCGGGGAGCTGTTTTTT. V and J are TRBV4-1 and TRBJ2-2; D call uncertain. Germline V CDR1 and CDR2: MGHRA, YSYEKL. V lost 5 bases and J 6 bases, leaving 13 bases between the germline ends. This CDR3 region has 14 residues.

The J gene is TRBJ2-1, the V gene TRBV10-2; 9 bases line up with TRBD2. The CDR3 is 14 residues long. Germline V gene sequence: CDR1 WSHSY, CDR2 SAAADI. With V trimmed by 8 bases and J by 2 bases, 4 bases remained unmatched. CDR3 coding DNA: TGCGCCAGCGCTTTAGCGGGAGCCTACAATGAGCAGTTCTTC. Its protein product is CASALAGAYNEQFF.

The V call is TRBV4-2, the J call TRBJ1-3; possible D gene TRBD1, 5 bases. V was cut by 0 bases and J by 0 bases, with 12 bases left in between. Per germline, CDR1 LGHNA and CDR2 YNFKEQ. This CDR3 contains 17 residues. The CDR3 DNA reads TGTGCCAGCAGCCAAGATCGGGGCGAGACCTCTGGAAACACCATATATTTT. Translated, it gives CASSQDRGETSGNTIYF.

Only a few counts were recorded for this clonotype. The CDR3 nucleotides are TGTGCCAGCAGTTGGAGCCCGGGGCCCACTGAAGCTTTCTTT. Translated, it gives CASSWSPGPTEAFF. The V and J genes are TRBV6-2 or TRBV6-3 and TRBJ1-1, with a tentative D call TRBD1 (5 bases). CDR1 MNHEY and CDR2 SVGEGT come from the germline V gene. Trimming pared 4 bases from V and 4 bases from J, leaving 13 bases between. This CDR3 is 14 amino acids long.

The gene calls are TRBV11-2 and TRBJ2-5; D possibly corresponds to TRBD2 (5 bases). The CDR3 has 14 amino acids. Trimming left V 5 bases short and J 2 bases short, with 12 bases between. CDR1 and CDR2 (germline): SGHAT, FQNNGV. CDR3 DNA: TGTGCCAGCAGCGTACTACTAGATCAAGAGACCCAGTACTTC. Its translation is CASSVLLDQETQYF. The entire variable domain, with the rest obtained from reference TRBV11-2 and TRBJ2-5, is as follows: EAGVAQSPRYKIIEKRQSVAFWCNPISGHATLYWYQQILGQGPKLLIQFQNNGVVDDSQLPKDRFSAERLKGVDSTLKIQPAKLEDSAVYLCASSVLLDQETQYFGPGTRLLVL.

The chain employs TRBV10-2 and TRBJ2-7; D is unclear. Between the trimmed V and J ends, which lost 3 bases and 6 bases, there was a span of 15 bases. This CDR3 contains 14 residues. The germline V gene encodes CDR1 WSHSY and CDR2 SAAADI. The CDR3 loop is CASSDDFQHGEQYF. CDR3 bases: TGCGCCAGCAGTGATGACTTCCAACACGGCGAGCAGTACTTC.

The CDR3 DNA sequence: TGCAGTGCTAGAGACCGGGGGGGCAGCTACGAGCAGTACTTC. Its translation is CSARDRGGSYEQYF. This chain connects TRBV20-1 to TRBJ2-7, with TRBD2 matching 8 bases. The CDR3 is made up of 14 amino acids. The J segment lost 3 bases and the V segment lost 0 bases, leaving 4 bases of the junction unmatched. CDR1 and CDR2 (germline): DFQATT, SNEGSKA (reference sequence).

The count of this clonotype is one. The limits of the CDR3 on the DNA are not certain, so only TCRdb's listed CDR3 is given. This sequence joins TRBV28 and TRBJ2-2; TRBD1, the D gene given by the table, was not confirmed from the DNA. The germline CDR1 and CDR2 sequences are MDHEN and SYDVKM. The CDR3 totals 13 residues, both ends included. CDR3 in amino acids: CASSHRGPGSCFF.

The chain is built from TRBV3-1 and TRBJ2-7, with no clear D. Germline values: CDR1 LGHDT, CDR2 YNNKEL (reference sequence). V lost 3 bases to trimming and J lost 2 bases, with 11 bases between them. The CDR3 spans 14 residues. The CDR3 spells CASSHRGRPYEQYF. The CDR3 coding sequence is TGTGCCAGCAGCCATCGTGGTAGACCCTACGAGCAGTACTTC.

This rearrangement joins TRBV10-1 to TRBJ1-4; D not certain. Germline CDR1 WNHNN, CDR2 SYGVQD (reference sequence). V lost 7 bases to trimming and J lost 5 bases, with 17 bases between them. This CDR3 is 15 amino acids long. This CDR3 reads CASTLGPARNEKLFF. The CDR3 region has the DNA TGCGCCAGCACCCTCGGACCTGCAAGAAATGAAAAACTGTTTTTT.

This chain connects TRBV29-1 to TRBJ1-1, with unresolved D. Trimming left V 7 bases short and J 3 bases short, with 12 bases between. The germline V gene encodes CDR1 SQVTM and CDR2 ANQGSEA. The CDR3 totals 12 residues. In DNA form, the CDR3 reads TGCAGCGCAATTGACATAGACACTGAAGCTTTCTTT. Protein: CSAIDIDTEAFF.

In this sample, this clonotype turned up once. V usage is TRBV20-1 and J usage is TRBJ1-3; maybe TRBD1 (6 bases). This CDR3 is 13 amino acids long. The V gene's germline CDR1 is DFQATT and CDR2 SNEGSKA (reference sequence). V lost 3 bases and J lost 3, with 9 bases in between. The CDR3 DNA sequence: TGCAGTGCTAGCAGGGGATATGGAAACACCATATATTTT. Its translation is CSASRGYGNTIYF.